Below, 25 T cell receptor beta chains from the same sample are listed, as sequenced in a study of radiotherapy plus CTLA-4 blockade in lung cancer. Sequenced by immunoSEQ multiplex PCR; TCRdb stores in-frame clones only, minus some. In the table there are tens of thousands of clones, roughly 80% of which are singletons. The sequenced sample was peripheral blood, obtained from a patient treated with radiotherapy plus ipilimumab. Receptor source: a human donor with non-small cell lung cancer who had stable disease on radiotherapy plus ipilimumab.

This clone was counted a few times. V usage is TRBV18 and J usage is TRBJ2-7; D may be TRBD1 (6 bases). Germline V CDR1 and CDR2: KGHSH, LQKENI. The CDR3 runs 13 residues. V was trimmed by 2 bases and J by 3 bases, leaving 8 bases between them. The CDR3 region is CASSPNRDYEQYF. Written as DNA, the CDR3 is TGTGCCAGCTCACCAAACAGGGACTACGAGCAGTACTTC.

The chain links TRBV30 to TRBJ2-2; 7 nucleotides agree with TRBD1. The J segment lost 4 bases and the V segment lost 7 bases, leaving 6 bases of the junction unmatched. The germline V gene encodes CDR1 GTSNPN and CDR2 SVGIG (reference sequence). This CDR3 contains 13 residues. In DNA, the CDR3 is TGTGCCTCTAGGGGGCGCAGCACCGGGGAGCTGTTTTTT. The encoded protein is CASRGRSTGELFF.

This chain connects TRBV28 to TRBJ1-1; D gene unclear. Germline loops: CDR1 MDHEN, CDR2 SYDVKM. V was pared by 4 bases and J by 11 bases, with 11 bases between. CDR3 size: 11 residues. CDR3 in amino acids: CASSSFLFAFF. The DNA for the CDR3 is TGTGCCAGCAGTTCCTTTCTCTTCGCTTTCTTT.

Here the CDR3 reads CASTLGWGQPTRNYGYTF. The CDR3 nucleotides are TGTGCCAGCACCCTTGGGTGGGGACAGCCCACTAGAAACTATGGCTACACCTTC. V gene TRBV5-5 combines with J gene TRBJ1-2; 7 nucleotides line up with TRBD1. With 6 bases clipped from V and 2 bases from J, the junction kept 19 bases outside the gene matches. This CDR3 spans 18 amino acids. In germline, CDR1 is SGHKS, CDR2 YYEKEE (reference sequence).

The chain couples TRBV18 to TRBJ1-3; 7 bases are shared with TRBD1. Losses at the gene ends were 8 bases for V and 0 bases for J; bases not matched to a gene: 10. CDR1 and CDR2 (germline): KGHSH, LQKENI. The CDR3 contains 16 residues. The CDR3: CASTLVRDSSGNTIYF. The CDR3 region has the DNA TGTGCCAGCACCTTGGTCCGGGACAGCTCTGGAAACACCATATATTTT.

The chain employs TRBV18 and TRBJ2-7; perhaps TRBD2 as D (6 bases). The CDR3 has 14 amino acids. Germline V lookup: CDR1 KGHSH, CDR2 LQKENI. Between the trimmed V and J ends, which lost 3 bases and 2 bases, there was a span of 11 bases. Here the CDR3 DNA reads TGTGCCAGCTCACCTTCAGCGGGCCCCTACGAGCAGTACTTC. This sequence encodes CASSPSAGPYEQYF.

The gene calls are TRBV6-6 and TRBJ2-5; D not resolved. This CDR3 contains 13 residues. Germline lookup yields CDR1 MNHNY and CDR2 SVGAGI (reference sequence). V lost 6 bases and J 0 bases, leaving 8 bases between the germline ends. CDR3 loop: CASRFHNQETQYF. The DNA of the CDR3 is TGTGCCAGCAGATTTCACAACCAAGAGACCCAGTACTTC.

This chain links TRBV14 with TRBJ1-2; D unresolved. Looked up from germline, CDR1 is SGHDN and CDR2 is FVKESK. The length of the CDR3 is 17 residues. Trimming took 2 bases from V and 0 from J, leaving 16 bases between them. CDR3 sequence: CASSQTLSPPPNYGYTF. CDR3 bases: TGTGCCAGCAGCCAAACCCTCAGCCCCCCGCCTAACTATGGCTACACCTTC.

The V call is TRBV18, the J call TRBJ1-3, with D tentatively TRBD1 (5 bases). Germline V lookup: CDR1 KGHSH, CDR2 LQKENI. Trimming stripped 3 bases from V and 7 bases from J, with 19 bases between. The CDR3 extends over 16 amino acids. The CDR3 here is CASSPPGTSIGNTIYF. In DNA form, the CDR3 reads TGTGCCAGCTCACCTCCAGGGACCTCCATAGGCAACACCATATATTTT.

This rearrangement joins TRBV5-5 to TRBJ1-3; 7 positions match TRBD1. V shed 5 bases, J shed 4 bases, and the junction held 9 bases outside the gene matches. Germline CDR1 reads SGHKS; CDR2 reads YYEKEE (reference sequence). The CDR3 contains 15 residues. Here the CDR3 reads CASSSTGNSGNTIYF. The CDR3 DNA reads as TGTGCCAGCAGTTCGACAGGGAATTCCGGAAACACCATATATTTT.

V and J are TRBV28 and TRBJ2-7; TRBD2 agrees at 8 bases. Per germline, CDR1 MDHEN and CDR2 SYDVKM. The J segment lost 6 bases and the V segment lost 2 bases, leaving 6 bases of the junction unmatched. CDR3 length: 14 residues. The CDR3 reads CASSLRGGGSEQYV. DNA for the CDR3: TGTGCCAGCAGTTTACGGGGGGGCGGGAGCGAGCAGTACGTC.

The chain employs TRBV2 and TRBJ2-2; 8 nucleotides align to TRBD1. V lost 3 bases to trimming and J lost 4 bases; unmatched junction nucleotides: 4. The CDR3 loop spans 15 amino acids. Per germline, CDR1 SNHLY and CDR2 FYNNEI. CDR3 in amino acids: CASSEQGAGTGELFF. The CDR3 DNA follows: TGTGCCAGCAGTGAGCAGGGGGCCGGCACCGGGGAGCTGTTTTTT.

V usage is TRBV6-5 and J usage is TRBJ1-5; 8 nucleotides align to TRBD1. In germline, CDR1 is MNHEY, CDR2 SVGAGI. The V segment lost 6 bases and the J segment 7 bases; nucleotides outside the gene matches: 11. There are 15 residues in the CDR3. The CDR3 spells CASSPTRTGYQPQHF. DNA of the CDR3: TGTGCCAGCAGCCCCACTAGGACAGGGTACCAGCCCCAGCATTTT.

As concerns this clone: The junction differs from germline at one of its ends, possibly a read error. The CDR3 sequence is CASSPWTVWGEKLFF. CDR3 bases: TGTGCCAGCAGCCCGTGGACCGTCTGGGGTGAAAAACTGTTTTTT. The chain carries TRBV5-1 and TRBJ1-4; D remains ambiguous. Germline CDR1 and CDR2: SGHRS and YFSETQ. The CDR3 spans 15 residues. Supplemented by reference TRBV5-1 and TRBJ1-4, the full variable domain reads KAGVTQTPRYLIKTRGQQVTLSCSPISGHRSVSWYQQTPGQGLQFLFEYFSETQRNKGNFPGRFSGRQFSNSRSEMNVSTLELGDSALYLCASSPWTVWGEKLFFGSGTQLSVL.

The V and J genes are TRBV2 and TRBJ1-5, with 9 bases aligning to TRBD1. Germline V lookup: CDR1 SNHLY, CDR2 FYNNEI. There are 15 residues in the CDR3. With 6 bases clipped from V and 1 base from J, the junction kept 4 bases outside the gene matches. In nucleotides, the CDR3 is TGTGCCAGCAGGGTACAGGGGGCGAGCAATCAGCCCCAGCATTTT. Residues: CASRVQGASNQPQHF.

V and J are TRBV11-2 and TRBJ1-5; 9 bases line up with TRBD1. With 5 bases clipped from V and 1 base from J, the junction kept 6 bases outside the gene matches. CDR3 size: 16 residues. Germline values: CDR1 SGHAT, CDR2 FQNNGV. CDR3: CASSERQGGSNQPQHF. CDR3 coding DNA: TGTGCCAGCAGCGAACGACAGGGGGGGAGCAATCAGCCCCAGCATTTT.

The chain uses TRBV5-1 and TRBJ1-1; D remains unclear. Germline V lookup: CDR1 SGHRS, CDR2 YFSETQ. CDR3 size: 13 residues. V gave up 1 base and J gave up 1 base, with 5 bases separating them. The chain's CDR3 is CASSLIQNTEAFF. The CDR3 DNA reads TGCGCCAGCAGCTTGATTCAGAACACTGAAGCTTTCTTT.

The V and J genes are TRBV15 and TRBJ2-5; no clear D gene. This CDR3 region has 16 residues. The germline V gene encodes CDR1 LNHNV and CDR2 YYDKDF (reference sequence). The V end lost 5 bases, the J end lost 1 base, and 17 bases lay between the germline ends. The CDR3 DNA sequence: TGTGCCACCAGCTTCCAAACCACAGCAGTCCAAGAGACCCAGTACTTC. Translating gives CATSFQTTAVQETQYF.

The chain is built from TRBV19 and TRBJ1-1; no reliable D call. The CDR3 spans 14 residues. V shed 5 bases and J shed 2 bases, with 12 bases lying between them. Germline loops: CDR1 LNHDA, CDR2 SQIVND (reference sequence). The CDR3 region has the DNA TGTGCCAGTAGTCAGGACGGCTTTAACACTGAAGCTTTCTTT. Translation: CASSQDGFNTEAFF.

The chain combines TRBV6-4 with TRBJ1-5; D may be TRBD1 (5 bases). Looked up from germline, CDR1 is MRHNA and CDR2 is SNTAGT. This CDR3 region has 13 residues. V was cut by 6 bases and J by 7 bases, with 13 bases left in between. For the CDR3, the DNA is TGTGCCAGCAGACCAGGGACGGGCCAGCCCCAGCATTTT. Protein: CASRPGTGQPQHF.

The count of this clone is one. The chain has TRBV5-1 and TRBJ2-1; tentatively, D is TRBD2 (5 bases). CDR1 is SGHRS, CDR2 YFSETQ, per germline. The CDR3 covers 15 residues. V was pared by 0 bases and J by 0 bases, with 7 bases between. CDR3 DNA: TGCGCCAGCAGCTTGGAAGCGGACTCCTACAATGAGCAGTTCTTC. Protein sequence: CASSLEADSYNEQFF.

V and J are TRBV6-1 and TRBJ1-5, with TRBD1 as a possible D gene (6 bases). V gave up 5 bases and J gave up 5 bases, with 13 bases separating them. Per the germline V gene, CDR1 is MNHNS and CDR2 is SASEGT. This CDR3 is 14 amino acids long. In DNA, the CDR3 is TGTGCCAGCAGTTCGCGGGGGCCCGATCAGCCCCAGCATTTT. It codes for CASSSRGPDQPQHF.

The table lists this clone with a few counts. The chain couples TRBV10-3 to TRBJ2-3, with TRBD2 matching 8 bases. Germline V gene lookup returns CDR1 ENHRY and CDR2 SYGVKD. CDR3 size: 14 residues. The V and J ends lost 5 bases and 5 bases, in that order; junction bases with no gene match: 6. CDR3 residues: CAISRSGEGDTQYF. The CDR3 bases are TGTGCCATCAGTCGTAGCGGGGAGGGAGATACGCAGTATTTT.

The genes are TRBV9 and TRBJ2-1, with 9 nucleotides matching TRBD2. The length of the CDR3 is 16 residues. Trimming took 0 bases from V and 4 from J; bases not matched to a gene: 5. The germline CDR1 and CDR2 sequences are SGDLS and YYNGEE. For the CDR3, the DNA is TGTGCCAGCAGCGTAGGAGTAGCGGGGGCTTACAATGAGCAGTTCTTC. Residues: CASSVGVAGAYNEQFF.

Details on this clone: The same CDR3 arises from other DNA sequences in this sample as well. This chain connects TRBV5-6 to TRBJ1-1; D remains unclear. V dropped 1 base and J dropped 0 bases, with 4 bases sitting between them. The CDR3 totals 13 residues. Germline V gene data show CDR1 as SGHDT and CDR2 as YYEEEE. The chain's CDR3 is CASSLPVNTEAFF. The CDR3 coding sequence is TGTGCCAGCAGCTTGCCAGTGAACACTGAAGCTTTCTTT.